The next 12 T cell receptor beta chains were all read from a single sample in a study of T cell responses to AZD1222 COVID-19 vaccine. Data came from immunoSEQ multiplex PCR; TCRdb stores just in-frame clones and leaves some out. The sample includes 130,000 to 150,000 clones, approximately 89% of them seen just once. Sequences were derived from peripheral blood, sampled on day 0 of AZD1222 vaccination. These receptors came from an adult in good health.

The chain combines TRBV2 with TRBJ1-3, with D unclear. The CDR3 consists of 16 residues. Germline V CDR1 and CDR2: SNHLY, FYNNEI. V lost 2 bases, J lost 3 bases, and 14 bases lay in between. The CDR3 nucleotides read TGTGCCAGCAGTGAATTGGGCAGGTTAAGTGGAAACACCATATATTTT. It yields the protein CASSELGRLSGNTIYF.

The chain has TRBV7-2 and TRBJ2-7; no clear D gene. The V gene lost 5 bases and the J gene lost 4 bases, with 12 bases spanning the gap. Looked up from germline, CDR1 is SGHTA and CDR2 is FQGNSA. There are 13 residues in the CDR3. This CDR3 reads CASSPTVYYEQYF. The CDR3 DNA reads as TGTGCCAGCAGCCCCACTGTCTATTACGAGCAGTACTTC.

The V and J genes are TRBV25-1 and TRBJ1-2; D unclear. The germline gives CDR1 MGHDK, CDR2 SYGVNS. This CDR3 comprises 13 residues. V lost 5 bases and J lost 7, with 14 bases in between. CDR3 loop: CASSNLQFSGYTF. CDR3 nucleotides: TGTGCCAGCAGTAACCTTCAGTTTAGTGGCTACACCTTC.

The chain has TRBV14 and TRBJ1-2; a weak D match, TRBD1 (6 bases). V gave up 2 bases and J gave up 3 bases, with 7 bases separating them. The CDR3 has 13 amino acids. Germline values: CDR1 SGHDN, CDR2 FVKESK. The CDR3 sequence: CASSQQGYYGYTF. CDR3 bases: TGTGCCAGCAGCCAACAGGGGTACTATGGCTACACCTTC.

V usage is TRBV5-3 and J usage is TRBJ1-4, with TRBD1 identical over 7 bases. TRBV5-3 is marked as an open reading frame, function uncertain. V lost 2 bases and J lost 2; bases outside the gene matches: 6. The CDR3 covers 16 residues. The CDR3 DNA sequence: TGTGCCAGAAGCTTTACAGGGGAAGGGACTAATGAAAAACTGTTTTTT. Translation: CARSFTGEGTNEKLFF.

V is TRBV5-6 and J is TRBJ1-3; no firm D call. Trimming pared 1 base from V and 0 bases from J, leaving 8 bases between. CDR1 and CDR2 from the germline V gene are SGHDT and YYEEEE. This CDR3 has 15 amino acids. As DNA, the CDR3 is TGTGCCAGCAGCTTGAAATTCGGCTCTGGAAACACCATATATTTT. Protein sequence: CASSLKFGSGNTIYF.

The rearrangement joins TRBV23-1 to TRBJ2-1; the match to TRBD2 covers 10 bases. TRBV23-1 is known as an ORF, though its function is uncertain. With 7 bases clipped from V and 4 bases from J, the junction kept 16 bases outside the gene matches. The CDR3 has 18 amino acids. Here the CDR3 DNA reads TGCGCCAGCACCCGGGGGGGATCCGGGACTAGCGCTTACAATGAGCAGTTCTTC. Its protein is CASTRGGSGTSAYNEQFF.

The chain couples TRBV28 to TRBJ2-1, with TRBD2 matching 9 bases. Trimming removed 3 bases from V and 6 bases from J; junction bases left unmatched: 6. Germline CDR1 MDHEN, CDR2 SYDVKM. This CDR3 has 15 residues. The CDR3 reads CASSFLAGTPNEQFF. CDR3 nucleotides: TGTGCCAGCAGTTTCCTAGCGGGGACTCCCAATGAGCAGTTCTTC.

This sequence joins TRBV10-3 and TRBJ2-3; TRBD1 matches at 11 bases. The CDR3 runs to 15 residues. V shed 4 bases and J 5 bases; nucleotides not matched to a gene: 5. Germline CDR1 reads ENHRY; CDR2 reads SYGVKD. CDR3 sequence: CAISAGTGGGDTQYF. The CDR3 coding sequence is TGTGCCATCAGTGCGGGGACAGGGGGAGGAGATACGCAGTATTTT.

The chain joins TRBV28 to TRBJ1-1; D gene uncertain. CDR3 length: 13 amino acids. V was clipped by 6 bases and J by 5 bases, with 13 bases between them. From germline, CDR1 is MDHEN and CDR2 SYDVKM. The CDR3 DNA follows: TGTGCCAGCAGGTCGGTGGGAGGGACTGAAGCTTTCTTT. Amino acid sequence: CASRSVGGTEAFF.

This chain uses TRBV7-2 with TRBJ2-5, with D perhaps matching TRBD1 (6 bases). The germline CDR1 and CDR2 sequences are SGHTA and FQGNSA. CDR3 length: 14 amino acids. The V and J ends lost 3 bases and 1 base respectively, with 9 bases between them. The DNA for the CDR3 is TGTGCCAGCAGCTTGGGCAGGGGCCAAGAGACCCAGTACTTC. It yields the protein CASSLGRGQETQYF. The full variable domain, with the rest looked up from reference TRBV7-2 and TRBJ2-5, is GAGVSQSPSNKVTEKGKDVELRCDPISGHTALYWYRQSLGQGLEFLIYFQGNSAPDKSGLPSDRFSAERTGGSVSTLTIQRTQQEDSAVYLCASSLGRGQETQYFGPGTRLLVL.

This clone was seen once. J is TRBJ2-7 and V is TRBV4-1; 7 nucleotides line up with TRBD1. From germline, CDR1 is MGHRA and CDR2 YSYEKL. The length of the CDR3 is 15 residues. Germline trimming cut 4 bases from V and 0 bases from J; bases unmatched to any gene: 6. CDR3 coding DNA: TGCGCCAGCAGCCCGGGACAGTCGAGCTCCTACGAGCAGTACTTC. It translates to CASSPGQSSSYEQYF.